One sample yielded the 3 T cell receptor beta chains listed below, sequenced in a study of regulatory T cells in long-lasting Graves disease. According to the study, TCR beta libraries were built with iRepertoire HTBI primers and CDR3-region Arm-PCR. One entry per CDR3 protein, called by TCRdb with MiXCR from the multiplex PCR reads. Altogether a few hundred thousand distinct CDR3 sequences are present, over 20% being singletons, with the ten largest covering over 11%. Time point of the sample: newly diagnosed GD, antithyroid drugs for less than 3 months. The TCR library was made from RNA that had been extracted from PBMCs in TRIzol. Specimen: peripheral blood mononuclear cells (PBMCs), collected at new diagnosis, from a patient treated with antithyroid drugs. These receptors originate from a female donor with Graves disease.

This clonotype appeared many times. The chain employs TRBV12-3 or TRBV12-4 and TRBJ2-3; D is unresolved. Trimming pared 6 bases from V and 2 bases from J, leaving 15 bases between. The CDR3 consists of 15 residues. The DNA for the CDR3 is TGTGCCAGCAGCCAAACAGCGCCCAACACAGATACGCAGTATTTT. Translated: CASSQTAPNTDTQYF.

The rearrangement links TRBV3-1 to TRBJ2-1, with 9 bases matching TRBD2. Trimming cost V 4 bases and J 6 bases; bases outside gene matches: 10. Looked up from germline, CDR1 is LGHDT and CDR2 is YNNKEL (reference sequence). This CDR3 has 16 amino acids. The CDR3: CASSRAASGVRNEQFF. The DNA for the CDR3 is TGTGCCAGCAGCCGGGCGGCTAGCGGGGTTCGCAATGAGCAGTTCTTC.

This clonotype was recorded a few times. This rearrangement joins TRBV7-2 to TRBJ2-1; 10 bases align to TRBD2. The germline gives CDR1 SGHTA, CDR2 FQGNSA. This CDR3 has 15 amino acids. V shed 1 base, J shed 5 bases, and the junction held 2 bases outside the gene matches. As DNA, the CDR3 is TGTGCCAGCAGCTTAGGTAGCGGGAGGAACAATGAGCAGTTCTTC. Its protein product is CASSLGSGRNNEQFF.